Listed below are T cell receptor beta chains from one sample, sequenced in a study of blood T cell repertoires in COVID-19. Profiled with immunoSEQ multiplex PCR; TCRdb holds only in-frame clones, not every one. The sample holds about 160,000 clones, around 74% seen once. Sequencing was carried out using peripheral blood. Receptors were obtained from a man aged 65 to 79 with acute or convalescent COVID-19. CDR3s include the opening cysteine and the closing phenylalanine or tryptophan. A D gene is named only where the DNA matches it firmly. Rows give clone size only sometimes, using once, few, many, or a class for an expanded clone.

size	V	D	J	DNA	CDR3
-	TRBV7-9	TRBD2	TRBJ2-3	TGTGCCAGCAGGCTGGGTAGCGGGAGCGCAGATACGCAGTATTTT	CASRLGSGSADTQYF
-	TRBV6-5	-	TRBJ1-2	TGTGCCAGCAGTTACCCGGGGGAGTATGGCTACACCTTC	CASSYPGEYGYTF
few	TRBV19	-	TRBJ1-2	TGTGCCTCCAACAGGGCCCGCGTCCCTCCTAACGGCTACACCTTC	CASNRARVPPNGYTF
-	TRBV20-1	-	TRBJ1-4	TGCAGTGCTAGTCATCAGGGGTTGAATGAAAAACTGTTTTTT	CSASHQGLNEKLFF
few	TRBV4-2	-	TRBJ1-6	TGTGCCAGCAGCCAAGATACCTGGGAGGGGGTGTCGAATTCACCCCTCCACTTT	CASSQDTWEGVSNSPLHF
-	TRBV5-8	-	TRBJ2-7	TGTGCCAGCAGCTTGGAGCCAGGGACTTCCTACGAGCAGTACTTC	CASSLEPGTSYEQYF
-	TRBV18	-	TRBJ2-6	TGTGCCAGCTCACCATCTCTAGCGTCTGGGGCCAACGTCCTGACTTTC	CASSPSLASGANVLTF
-	TRBV5-6	-	TRBJ2-3	TGTGCCAGCAGCTCGACTAGAAAGTTGACAGATACGCAGTATTTT	CASSSTRKLTDTQYF
-	TRBV18	-	TRBJ1-2	TGTGCCAGCTCACCAACCGGGGATGATGTAGCCTATGGCTACACCTTC	CASSPTGDDVAYGYTF
-	TRBV19	TRBD2	TRBJ2-1	TGTGCCAGTAGTAAGACTAGCGGAGCCTACAATGAGCAGTTCTTC	CASSKTSGAYNEQFF
once	TRBV5-1	TRBD2	TRBJ2-1	TGCGCCAGCAGCCCTAGCGGGGGGGGCTGGTACAATGAGCAGTTCTTC	CASSPSGGGWYNEQFF
-	TRBV10-1	-	TRBJ2-2	TGCGCCAGCAGTGGACTCACAGCGGGGCTAGGGGGAACCGGGGAGCTGTTTTTT	CASSGLTAGLGGTGELFF
-	TRBV29-1	TRBD1	TRBJ1-2	TGCAGCGTTGACAGGGGGTATGGCTACACCTTC	CSVDRGYGYTF
-	TRBV19	TRBD2	TRBJ2-7	TGTGCCAGTAGTTTAGCGGGGACCTACGAGCAGTACTTC	CASSLAGTYEQYF
-	TRBV7-2	-	TRBJ2-7	TGTGCCAGCAGCTCCCTCCTAGTAGGCGAGCAGTACTTC	CASSSLLVGEQYF
many	TRBV11-3	TRBD1	TRBJ1-2	TGTGCCAGCAGCTTAGGGACAGGAAGCTATGGCTACACCTTC	CASSLGTGSYGYTF
few	TRBV13	-	TRBJ1-1	TGTGCCAGCAGCGGGACCTCGGACAGAAAAACTGAAGCTTTCTTT	CASSGTSDRKTEAFF
once	TRBV9	TRBD2	TRBJ2-2	TGTGCCAGCAGTCGAAGGACTAGCGGGAGATTCTCCGGGGAGCTGTTTTTT	CASSRRTSGRFSGELFF
-	TRBV7-2	TRBD1	TRBJ1-1	TGTGCCAGCAGCTTAGATCCGGGACAGATGAACACTGAAGCTTTCTTT	CASSLDPGQMNTEAFF
many	TRBV5-6	TRBD1	TRBJ1-2	TGTGCCAGCAGCTTGGTAGCGACAGGGTTTCGCTACACCTTC	CASSLVATGFRYTF
-	TRBV5-1	-	TRBJ1-1	TGCGCCAGCAGCTCGCAACAGGGCTCGGGCACTGAAGCTTTCTTT	CASSSQQGSGTEAFF
-	TRBV10-2	TRBD1	TRBJ1-1	TGCGCCAGCAGTTTGGACAGGGGCACTGAAGCTTTCTTT	CASSLDRGTEAFF
-	TRBV6-4	-	TRBJ2-6	TGTGCCAGCAGCCTCTTACCAGTCTCTGGGGCCAACGTCCTGACTTTC	CASSLLPVSGANVLTF
-	TRBV5-4	-	TRBJ1-6	TGTGCCAGCAGCTTGGTCCAGTCAAATTCACCCCTCCACTTT	CASSLVQSNSPLHF
-	TRBV28	TRBD2	TRBJ2-3	TGTGCCAGCAGTCCTCGGACTAGCGGGGACACAGATACGCAGTATTTT	CASSPRTSGDTDTQYF
-	TRBV6-5	TRBD1	TRBJ1-1	TGTGCCAGCAGTTACGGGACAGGGGGCGCAAACACTGAAGCTTTCTTT	CASSYGTGGANTEAFF
many	TRBV27	TRBD2	TRBJ2-5	TGTGCCAGCAGTTTATCCGACGGAACTAGCGGGAGTAAGGGAGAGACCCAGTACTTC	CASSLSDGTSGSKGETQYF
-	TRBV6-5	-	TRBJ2-5	TGTGCCAGCAGTTACGGGGGCGGGCCCGCTAGAGAGACCCAGTACTTC	CASSYGGGPARETQYF
-	TRBV19	-	TRBJ2-7	TGTGCCAGCCAGGACAGCTTCTACGAGCAGTACTTC	CASQDSFYEQYF
-	TRBV5-6	TRBD1	TRBJ2-7	TGTGCCAGCAGCTCGACAGGGGTGGACGAGCAGTACTTC	CASSSTGVDEQYF
-	TRBV24-1	-	TRBJ2-3	TGTGCCACCAGTGACCGTTCAGGGGAGATGGGCACAGATACGCAGTATTTT	CATSDRSGEMGTDTQYF
-	TRBV21-1	-	TRBJ2-7	TGTGCCAGCAGCCCATGGGGGGTCGAGCAGTACTTC	CASSPWGVEQYF
few	TRBV7-2	-	TRBJ1-2	TGTGCCAGCAGCCCACAGGGCCCAAACTATGGCTACACCTTC	CASSPQGPNYGYTF
-	TRBV11-3	-	TRBJ2-1	TGTGCCAGCAGCTTAGAGGGGGGATTACGGATTCCCCTCAATGAGCAGTTCTTC	CASSLEGGLRIPLNEQFF
-	TRBV7-2	TRBD1	TRBJ1-1	TGTGCCAGCAGCCCAAGACAGGGGGCTACGTACACTGAAGCTTTCTTT	CASSPRQGATYTEAFF
-	TRBV7-9	TRBD1	TRBJ1-1	TGTGCCAGCGAAGACAGGGGAGATACTGAAGCTTTCTTT	CASEDRGDTEAFF